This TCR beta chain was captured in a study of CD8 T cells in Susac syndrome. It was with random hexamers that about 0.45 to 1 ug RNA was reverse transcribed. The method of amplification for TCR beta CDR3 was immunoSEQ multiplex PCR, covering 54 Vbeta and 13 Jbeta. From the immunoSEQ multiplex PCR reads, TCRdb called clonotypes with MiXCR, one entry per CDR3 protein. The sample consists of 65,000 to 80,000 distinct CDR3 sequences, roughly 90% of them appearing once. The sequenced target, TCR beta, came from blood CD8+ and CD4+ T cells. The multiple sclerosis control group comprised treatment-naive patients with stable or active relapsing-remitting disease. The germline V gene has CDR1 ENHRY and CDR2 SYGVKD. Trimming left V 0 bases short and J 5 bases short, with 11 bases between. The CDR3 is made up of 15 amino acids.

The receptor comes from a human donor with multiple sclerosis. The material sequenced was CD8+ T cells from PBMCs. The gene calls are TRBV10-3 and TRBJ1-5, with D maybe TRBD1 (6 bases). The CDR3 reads CAISESKGEYQPQHF. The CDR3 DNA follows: TGTGCCATCAGTGAGTCGAAGGGGGAGTATCAGCCCCAGCATTTT.